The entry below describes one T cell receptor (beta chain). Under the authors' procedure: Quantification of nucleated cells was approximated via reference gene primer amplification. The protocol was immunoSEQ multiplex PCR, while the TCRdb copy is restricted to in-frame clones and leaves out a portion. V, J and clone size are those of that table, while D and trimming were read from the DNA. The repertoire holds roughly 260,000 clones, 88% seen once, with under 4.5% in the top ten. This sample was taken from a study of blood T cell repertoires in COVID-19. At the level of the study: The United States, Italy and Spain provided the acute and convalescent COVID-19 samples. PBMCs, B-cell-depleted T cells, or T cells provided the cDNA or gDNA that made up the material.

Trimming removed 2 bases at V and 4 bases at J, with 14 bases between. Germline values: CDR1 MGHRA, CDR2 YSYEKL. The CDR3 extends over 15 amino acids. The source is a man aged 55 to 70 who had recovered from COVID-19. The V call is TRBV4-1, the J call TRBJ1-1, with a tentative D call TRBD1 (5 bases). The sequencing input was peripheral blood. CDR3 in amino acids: CASSQNSRVGTEAFF. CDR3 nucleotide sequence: TGCGCCAGCAGCCAAAATAGCAGGGTTGGCACTGAAGCTTTCTTT.